These T cell receptor beta chains were read from a single sample in a study of blood T cell repertoires in COVID-19. Assay used: immunoSEQ multiplex PCR; TCRdb lists only in-frame clones, some missing. The top ten clones hold about 4% of a sample with roughly 67,000 clones, more than 70% of them seen once. The specimen sequenced was peripheral blood. Receptors were obtained from a man aged 50-60 years with acute or convalescent COVID-19. Both conserved end residues are part of each CDR3. A D gene is named only where the DNA matches it firmly. Expanded clones get a size class; other rows say once, few or many, or leave the size out.

V gene: TRBV29-1
clone size: NA
D gene: NA
J gene: TRBJ2-4
CDR3 DNA: TGCAGCGTGTTACAGGCAAGGAACATTCAGTACTTC
CDR3 protein: CSVLQARNIQYF

V gene: TRBV21-1
clone size: NA
D gene: NA
J gene: TRBJ2-7
CDR3 DNA: TGTGCCAGCAGCAAAGGTTATGTTGTAGTAACGGGCGGGACCTACGAGCAGTACTTC
CDR3 protein: CASSKGYVVVTGGTYEQYF

V gene: TRBV6-6
clone size: NA
D gene: TRBD1
J gene: TRBJ1-2
CDR3 DNA: TGTGCCAGCAAGAGGGACAGGGGAGAAGGCTACACCTTC
CDR3 protein: CASKRDRGEGYTF

V gene: TRBV9
clone size: few
D gene: TRBD2
J gene: TRBJ2-3
CDR3 DNA: TGTGCCAGCAGCCGCGCTAGCGGGCCTAGCACAGATACGCAGTATTTT
CDR3 protein: CASSRASGPSTDTQYF

V gene: TRBV6-5
clone size: NA
D gene: NA
J gene: TRBJ1-6
CDR3 DNA: TGTGCCAGCATCGATGGTCCTACCTTCCCACCCCTCCACTTT
CDR3 protein: CASIDGPTFPPLHF

V gene: TRBV5-1
clone size: NA
D gene: TRBD2
J gene: TRBJ2-7
CDR3 DNA: TGCGCCAGCAGCTTGGCAGGACTAGCGGAGGGCTACGAGCAGTACTTC
CDR3 protein: CASSLAGLAEGYEQYF

V gene: TRBV7-2
clone size: NA
D gene: NA
J gene: TRBJ2-3
CDR3 DNA: TGTGCCAGCAGCTTTGGGGTTGGGGCGGGGACCCGCACAGATACGCAGTATTTT
CDR3 protein: CASSFGVGAGTRTDTQYF

V gene: TRBV9
clone size: NA
D gene: NA
J gene: TRBJ2-1
CDR3 DNA: TGTGCCAGCAGCGTAGTAGGGGTAACGAGCTCCTACAATGAGCAGTTCTTC
CDR3 protein: CASSVVGVTSSYNEQFF

V gene: TRBV2
clone size: NA
D gene: TRBD1
J gene: TRBJ1-4
CDR3 DNA: TGTGCCAGCAGTGAGCCCGGGACAGGAGTGAGGGGTAATGAAAAACTGTTTTTT
CDR3 protein: CASSEPGTGVRGNEKLFF

V gene: TRBV5-6
clone size: NA
D gene: TRBD1
J gene: TRBJ1-4
CDR3 DNA: TGTGCCAGCAGCTTCGGACAGGGCAATGAAAAACTGTTTTTT
CDR3 protein: CASSFGQGNEKLFF

V gene: TRBV5-1
clone size: few
D gene: TRBD1
J gene: TRBJ1-6
CDR3 DNA: TGCGCCAGCAGCTCGAGTACCGGGACAGAGAATTCACCCCTCCACTTT
CDR3 protein: CASSSSTGTENSPLHF

V gene: TRBV18
clone size: NA
D gene: TRBD1
J gene: TRBJ1-2
CDR3 DNA: TGTGCCAGCTCACACGACAGGGACTATGGCTACACCTTC
CDR3 protein: CASSHDRDYGYTF

V gene: TRBV27
clone size: NA
D gene: TRBD1
J gene: TRBJ2-7
CDR3 DNA: TGTGCCAGCAGTCGAAGACAGGGGAGCGAGCAGTACTTC
CDR3 protein: CASSRRQGSEQYF

V gene: TRBV7-9
clone size: NA
D gene: TRBD2
J gene: TRBJ2-1
CDR3 DNA: TGTGCCAGCAGCTCAGTAGCGGGGGCCTACAATGAGCAGTTCTTC
CDR3 protein: CASSSVAGAYNEQFF

V gene: TRBV6-6
clone size: NA
D gene: NA
J gene: TRBJ2-1
CDR3 DNA: TGTGCCAGCAGTTTACCGGACAATGAGCAGTTCTTC
CDR3 protein: CASSLPDNEQFF

V gene: TRBV18
clone size: NA
D gene: NA
J gene: TRBJ1-2
CDR3 DNA: TGTGCCAGCTCACCGCAGTGGCAGGGTGGCTATGGCTACACCTTC
CDR3 protein: CASSPQWQGGYGYTF

V gene: TRBV28
clone size: NA
D gene: NA
J gene: TRBJ2-2
CDR3 DNA: TGTGCCAGCGAGAAGGGGGAATCGCGCACCGGGGAGCTGTTTTTT
CDR3 protein: CASEKGESRTGELFF

V gene: TRBV12-3/TRBV12-4
clone size: once
D gene: NA
J gene: TRBJ2-7
CDR3 DNA: TGTGCCAGCAGTGGAGTTGCTAACTACGAGCAGTACTTC
CDR3 protein: CASSGVANYEQYF

V gene: TRBV11-3
clone size: NA
D gene: TRBD1
J gene: TRBJ2-3
CDR3 DNA: TGTGCCAGCAGCTTAGGACAGGGCATCACAGATACGCAGTATTTT
CDR3 protein: CASSLGQGITDTQYF

V gene: TRBV18
clone size: NA
D gene: TRBD1
J gene: TRBJ1-4
CDR3 DNA: TGTGCCAGCTCACCCTCGGACAGGGGGGATGAAAAACTGTTTTTT
CDR3 protein: CASSPSDRGDEKLFF

V gene: TRBV15
clone size: NA
D gene: NA
J gene: TRBJ1-5
CDR3 DNA: TGTGCCACCAGCAGCCCCACAGGGCTTAGCAATCAGCCCCAGCATTTT
CDR3 protein: CATSSPTGLSNQPQHF

V gene: TRBV27
clone size: many
D gene: TRBD1
J gene: TRBJ2-5
CDR3 DNA: TGTGCCAGCAGTTTATTCTGGGTGGGGACAGGGGGTTCTGAGACCCAGTACTTC
CDR3 protein: CASSLFWVGTGGSETQYF

V gene: TRBV7-2
clone size: once
D gene: TRBD1
J gene: TRBJ1-6
CDR3 DNA: TGTGCCAGCAGCAGAACGGGACAGGGAGGATCACCCCTCCACTTT
CDR3 protein: CASSRTGQGGSPLHF

V gene: TRBV5-1
clone size: NA
D gene: NA
J gene: TRBJ1-2
CDR3 DNA: TGCGCCAGCCAAACCCCAACCGGGGATAGTGGCTACACCTTC
CDR3 protein: CASQTPTGDSGYTF

V gene: TRBV27
clone size: NA
D gene: TRBD1
J gene: TRBJ1-5
CDR3 DNA: TGTGCCAGCAGTCCCCCGGGGACAGGGAATCAGCCCCAGCATTTT
CDR3 protein: CASSPPGTGNQPQHF

V gene: TRBV4-1
clone size: NA
D gene: TRBD1
J gene: TRBJ1-5
CDR3 DNA: TGCGCCAGCAGTCAAGAGGGGACAGCTTATAGCAATCAGCCCCAGCATTTT
CDR3 protein: CASSQEGTAYSNQPQHF

V gene: TRBV27
clone size: NA
D gene: TRBD1
J gene: TRBJ1-5
CDR3 DNA: TGTGCCAGCAGTCTCGAGGGGGCTGTGGGCAATCAGCCCCAGCATTTT
CDR3 protein: CASSLEGAVGNQPQHF

V gene: TRBV30
clone size: NA
D gene: NA
J gene: TRBJ2-3
CDR3 DNA: TGTGCCTGGGTCCCCGACACAGGATACACAGATACGCAGTATTTT
CDR3 protein: CAWVPDTGYTDTQYF

V gene: TRBV9
clone size: NA
D gene: TRBD2
J gene: TRBJ2-1
CDR3 DNA: TGTGCCAGCAGCCTACTAGCGGGAGATGATGAGCAGTTCTTC
CDR3 protein: CASSLLAGDDEQFF

V gene: TRBV6-2/TRBV6-3
clone size: NA
D gene: TRBD2
J gene: TRBJ2-3
CDR3 DNA: TGTGCCAGCAGCCTCACCACTAGCGCCGATACGCAGTATTTT
CDR3 protein: CASSLTTSADTQYF

V gene: TRBV10-3
clone size: NA
D gene: TRBD1
J gene: TRBJ2-7
CDR3 DNA: TGTGCCATCAGTGAGTTAAACGGACAGGGCTCCTACGAGCAGTACTTC
CDR3 protein: CAISELNGQGSYEQYF

V gene: TRBV23-1
clone size: NA
D gene: NA
J gene: TRBJ1-5
CDR3 DNA: TGCGCCAGCAGTCAAGGGACACCTAATAGCAATCAGCCCCAGCATTTT
CDR3 protein: CASSQGTPNSNQPQHF

V gene: TRBV28
clone size: NA
D gene: TRBD1
J gene: TRBJ1-2
CDR3 DNA: TGTGCCAGCAGTTTGGGGACAGGGAACTATGGCTACACCTTC
CDR3 protein: CASSLGTGNYGYTF

V gene: TRBV7-2
clone size: once
D gene: NA
J gene: TRBJ1-5
CDR3 DNA: TGTGCCAGCAGCTTATGGAGCGTTCAGCCCCAGCATTTT
CDR3 protein: CASSLWSVQPQHF

V gene: TRBV19
clone size: NA
D gene: NA
J gene: TRBJ2-5
CDR3 DNA: TGTGCCAGTAGTATATCTAGCGCCGGAGGAGAGACCCAGTACTTC
CDR3 protein: CASSISSAGGETQYF

V gene: TRBV5-1
clone size: NA
D gene: NA
J gene: TRBJ2-2
CDR3 DNA: TGCGCCAGCAGCCTGGACAGTAGCGCCGGGGAGCTGTTTTTT
CDR3 protein: CASSLDSSAGELFF

V gene: TRBV4-1
clone size: NA
D gene: TRBD1
J gene: TRBJ1-2
CDR3 DNA: TGCGCCAGCAGTCGCTCAGGGGGTAACTATGGCTACACCTTC
CDR3 protein: CASSRSGGNYGYTF

V gene: TRBV29-1
clone size: NA
D gene: TRBD1
J gene: TRBJ1-1
CDR3 DNA: TGCAGCGTTGAAGGGCCGAGGACAGGGGTAGCTTTCTTT
CDR3 protein: CSVEGPRTGVAFF

V gene: TRBV13
clone size: once
D gene: TRBD1
J gene: TRBJ2-7
CDR3 DNA: TGTGCCAGCAGCTTACGAAGGGGGCATCACGAGCAGTACTTC
CDR3 protein: CASSLRRGHHEQYF

V gene: TRBV25-1
clone size: NA
D gene: TRBD1
J gene: TRBJ1-5
CDR3 DNA: TGTGCCAGCAGTGCGAGGACAGGGGGCTCCCAGCATTTT
CDR3 protein: CASSARTGGSQHF

V gene: TRBV11-1
clone size: few
D gene: TRBD1
J gene: TRBJ2-3
CDR3 DNA: TGTGCCAGCAGTATCCTCAGGACAGGGGTAGGAGATACGCAGTATTTT
CDR3 protein: CASSILRTGVGDTQYF

V gene: TRBV30
clone size: once
D gene: NA
J gene: TRBJ1-1
CDR3 DNA: TGTGCCTGGAGTGTAAGGGGGGGCACTGAAGCTTTCTTT
CDR3 protein: CAWSVRGGTEAFF

V gene: TRBV5-1
clone size: NA
D gene: TRBD2
J gene: TRBJ2-3
CDR3 DNA: TGCGCCAGCAGCGACCTGAACGGGGGGGCCGGAGATACGCAGTATTTT
CDR3 protein: CASSDLNGGAGDTQYF

V gene: TRBV7-2
clone size: once
D gene: NA
J gene: TRBJ2-7
CDR3 DNA: TGTGCCAGCAGCCGTAGCGGCTACGAGCAGTACTTC
CDR3 protein: CASSRSGYEQYF

V gene: TRBV15
clone size: NA
D gene: TRBD1
J gene: TRBJ1-2
CDR3 DNA: TGTGCCACCAGCAAGGACAGGGTAGTCACCTTC
CDR3 protein: CATSKDRVVTF